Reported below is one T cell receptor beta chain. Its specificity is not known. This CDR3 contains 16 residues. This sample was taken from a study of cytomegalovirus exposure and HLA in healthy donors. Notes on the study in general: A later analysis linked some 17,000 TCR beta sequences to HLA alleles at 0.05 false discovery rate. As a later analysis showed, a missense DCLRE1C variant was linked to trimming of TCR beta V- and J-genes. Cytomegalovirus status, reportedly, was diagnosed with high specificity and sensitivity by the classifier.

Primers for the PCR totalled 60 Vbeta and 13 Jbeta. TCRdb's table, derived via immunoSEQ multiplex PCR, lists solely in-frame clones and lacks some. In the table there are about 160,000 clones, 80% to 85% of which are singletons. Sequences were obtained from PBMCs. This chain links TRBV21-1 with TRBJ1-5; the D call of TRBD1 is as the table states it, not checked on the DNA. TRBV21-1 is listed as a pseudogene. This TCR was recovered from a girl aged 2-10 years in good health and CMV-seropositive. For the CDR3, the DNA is TGTGCCAGCAGCAAAGCGGGACAATATAGCAATCAGCCCCAGCATTTT. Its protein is CASSKAGQYSNQPQHF.